This T cell receptor (beta chain) was sequenced for a study of blood T cell repertoires in COVID-19. Looking at the study overall: Spain, Italy and the United States supplied samples that represented acute and convalescent COVID-19. The cDNA or gDNA used as material had been derived from T cells, B-cell-depleted T cells, or PBMCs.

In the original workflow: How many nucleated cells were present was estimated from reference gene primer amplification. The assay was immunoSEQ multiplex PCR, and TCRdb's table has in-frame clones only and misses some. V, J and clone size derive from that table, while D and trimming were established from the DNA sequence. Here the sample spans some 89,000 clones, approximately 80% being singletons. Specimen: peripheral blood. The receptor's source is an older man with acute or convalescent COVID-19.

The CDR3: CASSKADWGLNTEAFF. DNA of the CDR3: TGTGCCAGCAGCAAAGCAGACTGGGGGCTGAACACTGAAGCTTTCTTT. The rearrangement uses TRBV21-1 and TRBJ1-1; the DNA was not compared with TRBD1, the D call given in the table. TRBV21-1 is a recognized pseudogene. This CDR3 has 16 amino acids.